The rows below give T cell receptor beta chains drawn from one sample of a study of T cells in Graves' hyperthyroidism and ophthalmopathy. TCRdb re-called the multiplex PCR reads with MiXCR, one entry per CDR3 protein. The sample shows more than 300,000 distinct CDR3 sequences, approximately 17% of them seen only once. The sequenced material came from blood. The source of these receptors is a man between 18 and 35 years old with Graves' ophthalmopathy. CDR3s include the opening cysteine and the closing phenylalanine or tryptophan. The D gene is left open where the match is weak. Not every row has a clone size; where given, it reads once, few, many or a size class.

TRBD1 TRBJ2-5 TRBV20-1 many TGCAGTGCTACGACGGGACAGCCCGGTGAGACCCAGTACTTC CSATTGQPGETQYF
. TRBJ2-7 TRBV9 . TGTGCCAGCAGCCCCCGTTACACCTCAACCTACGAGCAGTACTTC CASSPRYTSTYEQYF
TRBD2 TRBJ2-4 TRBV6-1 . TGTGCCAGCAGGCCCGGACTAGCCTTAAACATTCAGTACTTC CASRPGLALNIQYF
. TRBJ2-7 TRBV6-1 many TGTGCCAGCATGGGCTCCTCCCCCGGCGAGCAGTACTTC CASMGSSPGEQYF
TRBD2 TRBJ2-7 TRBV10-3 many TGTGCCATCAGCCGTACTAGCGGGGGCCACTACGAGCAGTACTTC CAISRTSGGHYEQYF
TRBD1 TRBJ1-4 TRBV6-1 many TGTGCCAGCAGTGAAGTGACAGGGCCTAATGAAAAACTGTTTTTT CASSEVTGPNEKLFF
TRBD2 TRBJ2-7 TRBV20-1 few TGCAGTGCTAGAGGGGAGGAGCGGGAAACCTACGAGCAGTACTTC CSARGEERETYEQYF
. TRBJ1-2 TRBV24-1 many TGTGCCACCAGTGCCGCGACAGGCGACTATGGCTACACCTTC CATSAATGDYGYTF
. TRBJ2-7 TRBV7-6 many TGTGCCAGCAGCTTAATGACGGCAGCCGACCCCTACGAGCAGTACTTC CASSLMTAADPYEQYF
. TRBJ2-1 TRBV2 few TGTGCCACCACTTTCAATGAGCAGTTCTTC CATTFNEQFF
. TRBJ1-2 TRBV20-1 many TGCAGTGCTAGAGGGCGTCAGGCCAGGGGCTACACCTTC CSARGRQARGYTF
. TRBJ2-7 TRBV28 many TGTGCCAGCAGTTCCCCTGGCGGGATCTACGAGCAGTACTTC CASSSPGGIYEQYF
. TRBJ2-1 TRBV28 few TGTGCCAGCAGTTTATACCGACAGGCTTTATACAATGAGCAGTTCTTC CASSLYRQALYNEQFF
TRBD1 TRBJ1-2 TRBV5-1 many TGCGCCAGCAATGACAGGGGGCTGAGCTATGGCTACACCTTC CASNDRGLSYGYTF
TRBD2 TRBJ2-7 TRBV28 many TGTGCCAGTGCGGGGGGGCCTTCCTACGAGCAGTACTTC CASAGGPSYEQYF
TRBD1 TRBJ1-2 TRBV20-1 . TGCAGTGCTGGGACAGGTTATGGCTACACCTTC CSAGTGYGYTF
TRBD1 TRBJ2-3 TRBV7-6 . TGTGCCAGCAGCTCCCGACAGGGCGGCACAGATACGCAGTATTTT CASSSRQGGTDTQYF
. TRBJ1-2 TRBV5-5 . TGTGCCAGCAGCGGGGGACTAGGCTACACCTTC CASSGGLGYTF
TRBD2 TRBJ2-2 TRBV27 few TGTGCCAGCAGTCCGTACGCCACTAGCGGTAACACCGGGGAGCTGTTTTTT CASSPYATSGNTGELFF
TRBD1 TRBJ2-3 TRBV2 many TGTGCCAGCAGGACAGGGCAAGATACGCAGTATTTT CASRTGQDTQYF
. TRBJ2-3 TRBV9 many TGTGCCAGCAGCGTTAGCCGAGTCACAGATACGCAGTATTTT CASSVSRVTDTQYF
TRBD1 TRBJ2-5 TRBV20-1 . TGCAGTGCCTACCGGACAGGGGGCACGGAGACCCAGTACTTC CSAYRTGGTETQYF
TRBD1 TRBJ2-5 TRBV20-1 many TGCAGTGCTAGAGGCTTTCCCTTACAGGGGGCTGGGGAGACCCAGTACTTC CSARGFPLQGAGETQYF
TRBD1 TRBJ2-5 TRBV2 many TGTGCCAGCGGTACAGGGGGCTGGGAGACCCAGTACTTC CASGTGGWETQYF
. TRBJ1-2 TRBV12-3/TRBV12-4 many TGTGCCAGCAGTTTACGCCGGGGCTGGGTTTATGGCTACACCTTC CASSLRRGWVYGYTF
. TRBJ2-1 TRBV2 few TGTGCCAGCAGCCTGACAGAATACAATGAGCAGTTCTTC CASSLTEYNEQFF
. TRBJ2-1 TRBV18 . TGTGCCAGCTCCCCTACTTCGGACACTGGACACAATGAGCAGTTCTTC CASSPTSDTGHNEQFF
. TRBJ2-6 TRBV5-1 few TGCGCCAGCAGCTCACAGGCCTCTGGGGCCAACGTCCTGACTTTC CASSSQASGANVLTF
. TRBJ1-5 TRBV7-8 many TGTGCCAGCAGCTTACGGGGGCCAGGGGACCTTAGCAATCAGCCCCAGCATTTT CASSLRGPGDLSNQPQHF
. TRBJ2-3 TRBV2 many TGTGCCAGCTTGGGCGGACGCACAGATACGCAGTATTTT CASLGGRTDTQYF
. TRBJ2-5 TRBV18 many TGTGCCAGCTCACCGTACCAAGAGACCCAGTACTTC CASSPYQETQYF
. TRBJ1-5 TRBV6-1 many TGTGCCAGCAGCAAAGGGGGGGCGATGGGCAATCAGCCCCAGCATTTT CASSKGGAMGNQPQHF
. TRBJ1-5 TRBV7-2 many TGTGCCAGCAGCTTAGTACAGGGTGATCAGCCCCAGCATTTT CASSLVQGDQPQHF
. TRBJ2-2 TRBV24-1 many TGTGCCACCAGTGGAGCGAACACCGGGGAGCTGTTTTTT CATSGANTGELFF
. TRBJ2-5 TRBV28 many TGTGCCAGCAGTTCTGGGGCTTACGGAGAGACCCAGTACTTC CASSSGAYGETQYF
. TRBJ2-2 TRBV27 many TGTGCCAGCAGTTTTTCAGACGGTAGCACCGGGGAGCTGTTTTTT CASSFSDGSTGELFF
TRBD2 TRBJ2-1 TRBV6-2/TRBV6-3 . TGTGCCAGCAGCCCCCCCGGGACTAGCAGTGAGCAGTTCTTC CASSPPGTSSEQFF
TRBD1 TRBJ2-1 TRBV6-4 . TGTGCCAGCAGTGGGGGACAGGGATATCCCTACAATGAGCAGTTCTTC CASSGGQGYPYNEQFF
TRBD2 TRBJ2-1 TRBV7-3 many TGTGCCAGCAGCTTAAGCGGGGGGCTGGATGAGCAGTTCTTC CASSLSGGLDEQFF
TRBD2 TRBJ2-5 TRBV11-2 . TGTGCCAGCAGCGCCGAACTCGGGACTAGCGGCCAAGAGACCCAGTACTTC CASSAELGTSGQETQYF
TRBD1 TRBJ1-1 TRBV5-1 many TGCGCCAGCAGCCCGACAGGGCTCTCTGAAGCTTTCTTT CASSPTGLSEAFF
. TRBJ1-2 TRBV29-1 many TGCAGCGCCTATGGGGGGAGCTATGGCTACACCTTC CSAYGGSYGYTF
. TRBJ2-5 TRBV3-1 many TGTGCCAGCAGCCAAGATTTGGACGGAGAGACCCAGTACTTC CASSQDLDGETQYF
. TRBJ2-6 TRBV2 many TGTGCCAGCAGTCACGGGGCTGGGGCCAACGTCCTGACTTTC CASSHGAGANVLTF
. TRBJ1-5 TRBV27 many TGTGCCAGCAGTAATAATCCGGGTCAGCCCCAGCATTTT CASSNNPGQPQHF
TRBD2 TRBJ2-2 TRBV20-1 . TGCAGTGCTGAGAGACTAGCGGGGGGGCCGGGCACCGGGGAGCTGTTTTTT CSAERLAGGPGTGELFF
TRBD1 TRBJ2-7 TRBV10-3 . TGTGCCATCAGTACGACAGGGGGTTACTCCTACGAGCAGTACTTC CAISTTGGYSYEQYF
TRBD1 TRBJ1-5 TRBV10-3 many TGTGCCATCAGTGAGAGGGACAGGGCAAGAGGGCAGCCCCAGCATTTT CAISERDRARGQPQHF
. TRBJ2-5 TRBV7-8 many TGTGCCAGCAGCTTAGCGGGGGGGCTCGCCCAAGAGACCCAGTACTTC CASSLAGGLAQETQYF
. TRBJ2-5 TRBV7-9 many TGTGCCAGCAGCTCTACTAGCTTGGAGACCCAGTACTTC CASSSTSLETQYF